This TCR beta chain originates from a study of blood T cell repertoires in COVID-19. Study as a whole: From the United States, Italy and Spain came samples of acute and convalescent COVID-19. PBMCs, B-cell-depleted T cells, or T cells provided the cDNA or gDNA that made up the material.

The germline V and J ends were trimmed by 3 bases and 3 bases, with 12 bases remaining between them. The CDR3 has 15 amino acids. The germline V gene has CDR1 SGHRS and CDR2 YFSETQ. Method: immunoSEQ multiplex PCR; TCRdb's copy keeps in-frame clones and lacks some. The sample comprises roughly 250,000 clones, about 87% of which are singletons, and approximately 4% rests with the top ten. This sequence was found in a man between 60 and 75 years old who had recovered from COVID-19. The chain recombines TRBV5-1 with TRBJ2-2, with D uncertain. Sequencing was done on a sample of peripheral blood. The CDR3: CASSYLSPDTGELFF. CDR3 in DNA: TGCGCCAGCAGCTATTTGTCACCGGACACCGGGGAGCTGTTTTTT.